This T cell receptor beta chain is from a study of T-cell reconstitution after alpha-beta-depleted transplantation in children. The TCRbeta library was prepared with unique molecular identifiers. TCRdb re-derived calls from the PCR reads in MiXCR, one entry per CDR3 protein. This sample has roughly 500,000 distinct CDR3 sequences; 30% to 35% occur once, and the top ten carry roughly 2.5%. The CDR3 sequence is 14 residues long. V shed 4 bases and J 6 bases; nucleotides not matched to a gene: 7. CDR1 MNHEY and CDR2 SVGAGI come from the germline V gene. The genes are TRBV6-5 and TRBJ2-7, with 9 bases aligning to TRBD1. This receptor was obtained from a human donor who donated a stem cell graft to a child with aplastic anemia. The sample in question was PBMCs from the stem cell graft donor, obtained from the stem cell graft. CDR3 protein: CASSSTGQGGEQYF. CDR3 DNA: TGTGCCAGCAGTTCAACGGGACAGGGTGGCGAGCAGTACTTC.